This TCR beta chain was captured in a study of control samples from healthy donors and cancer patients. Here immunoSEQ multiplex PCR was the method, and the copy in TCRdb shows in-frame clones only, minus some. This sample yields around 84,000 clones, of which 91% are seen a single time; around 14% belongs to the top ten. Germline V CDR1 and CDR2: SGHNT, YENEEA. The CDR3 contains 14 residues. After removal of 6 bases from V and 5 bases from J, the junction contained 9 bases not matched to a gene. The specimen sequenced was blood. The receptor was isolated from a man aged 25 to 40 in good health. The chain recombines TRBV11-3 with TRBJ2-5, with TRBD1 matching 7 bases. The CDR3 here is CASSNQGVRETQYF. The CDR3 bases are TGTGCCAGCAGTAACCAGGGGGTACGCGAGACCCAGTACTTC.